Listed here are 9 T cell receptor beta chains from one sample, sequenced in a study of CXCR3-negative and CXCR3-positive naive CD8 T cells. Study results and caveats: Naive cells that were CXCR3-positive had more hydrophobic TRB CDR3s (compared with CXCR3-negative naive cells).

These receptors lack a known antigen. Libraries were UMI-labeled 5' RACE TRB cDNA. Following a re-call of the 5' RACE reads, TCRdb has one entry per CDR3 protein and lacks DNA. This repertoire comprises roughly 99,000 distinct CDR3 sequences; its ten largest clones make up 1.1%. The sequencing input was naive CXCR3+ CD8+ T cells from blood. Sample subset: CD45RO-CCR7+CD27+CD95- naive CD8+ T cells expressing CXCR3 (TNR3+). These receptors were collected from a human donor in good health. Some clones in this sample may be carry-over from other donors' samples.

The V gene is TRBV20-1, the J gene TRBJ1-1. The CDR3 totals 11 residues. Germline CDR1 DFQATT, CDR2 SNEGSKA (reference sequence). CDR3 sequence: CSALSYTEAFF.

This chain joins TRBV7-6 and TRBJ2-1; the TCRdb call, TRBD1, lacks DNA for checking. The CDR3 has 14 amino acids. The germline CDR1 and CDR2 sequences are SGHVS and FNYEAQ. CDR3 region: CASSFGQEVDEQFF.

The chain combines TRBV7-2 with TRBJ1-5; lacking DNA, the TRBD1 call made by TCRdb goes unchecked. The CDR3 covers 15 residues. Germline CDR1 and CDR2: SGHTA and FQGNSA. CDR3 sequence reads: CASSPNGGVNQPQHF.

V is TRBV28 and J is TRBJ1-3. Germline V gene lookup returns CDR1 MDHEN and CDR2 SYDVKM. The CDR3 has 14 amino acids. CDR3 sequence reads: CASSLLGGGNTIYF. The whole variable domain, remainder taken from reference TRBV28 and TRBJ1-3, is DVKVTQSSRYLVKRTGEKVFLECVQDMDHENMFWYRQDPGLGLRLIYFSYDVKMKEKGDIPEGYSVSREKKERFSLILESASTNQTSMYLCASSLLGGGNTIYFGEGSWLTVV.

The chain combines TRBV19 with TRBJ2-1. The CDR3 sequence is 11 residues long. Germline lookup yields CDR1 LNHDA and CDR2 SQIVND (reference sequence). The chain's CDR3 is CASSIWGEQFF.

The V and J genes are TRBV29-1 and TRBJ1-1. Germline CDR1 reads SQVTM; CDR2 reads ANQGSEA. The CDR3 consists of 11 residues. CDR3 in amino acids: CSGERNTEAFF.

The chain carries TRBV11-2 and TRBJ1-2; checking the TCRdb D call of TRBD1 is not possible without DNA. Germline V lookup: CDR1 SGHAT, CDR2 FQNNGV. The CDR3 has 15 amino acids. CDR3 in amino acids: CASSSIRDRGLGYTF.

The chain joins TRBV9 to TRBJ1-1. From germline, CDR1 is SGDLS and CDR2 YYNGEE. This CDR3 comprises 15 residues. The CDR3 region is CASSVDGWTNTEALF.

V usage is TRBV12-2 and J usage is TRBJ2-7; the TRBD1 assignment by TCRdb is unverifiable without DNA. TRBV12-2 is assigned pseudogene status. This CDR3 has 16 amino acids. The CDR3 loop reads CASRSMGGQGGYEQYF.